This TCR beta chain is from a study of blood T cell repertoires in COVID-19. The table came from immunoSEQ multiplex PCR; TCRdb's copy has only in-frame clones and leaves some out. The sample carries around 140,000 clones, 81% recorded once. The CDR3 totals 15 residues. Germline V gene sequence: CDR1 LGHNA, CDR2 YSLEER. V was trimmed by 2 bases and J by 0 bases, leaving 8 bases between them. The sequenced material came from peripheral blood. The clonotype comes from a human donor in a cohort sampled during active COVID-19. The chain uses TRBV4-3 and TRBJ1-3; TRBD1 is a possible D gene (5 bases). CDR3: CASSQQGNSGNTIYF. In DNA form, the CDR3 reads TGCGCCAGCAGCCAACAGGGTAACTCTGGAAACACCATATATTTT.